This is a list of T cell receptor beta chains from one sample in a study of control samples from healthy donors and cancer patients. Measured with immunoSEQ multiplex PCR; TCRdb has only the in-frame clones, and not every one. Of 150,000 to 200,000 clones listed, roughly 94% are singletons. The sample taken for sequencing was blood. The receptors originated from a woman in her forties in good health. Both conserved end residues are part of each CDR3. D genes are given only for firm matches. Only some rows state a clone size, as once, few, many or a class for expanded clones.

DNA: TGTGCCAGCAGTCCGACGGGACAGGGGTTTTCCAACACAGATACGCAGTATTTT
CDR3: CASSPTGQGFSNTDTQYF
V: TRBV6-6
size: once
D: TRBD1
J: TRBJ2-3

DNA: TGTGCCAGCGCTAGGACAGGGGGACCCAGCTATGGCTACACCTTC
CDR3: CASARTGGPSYGYTF
V: TRBV2
size: .
D: TRBD1
J: TRBJ1-2

DNA: TGCGCCAGCAGCTTGGTTGGGGGGCTGGCTGAAGCTTTCTTT
CDR3: CASSLVGGLAEAFF
V: TRBV5-1
size: .
D: .
J: TRBJ1-1

DNA: TGTGCCAGCAGTTTGACTCGGGGGAGCGGGAGAGGGTTCAATGAGCAGTTCTTC
CDR3: CASSLTRGSGRGFNEQFF
V: TRBV27
size: .
D: TRBD2
J: TRBJ2-1

DNA: TGTGCCAGCAGCTTAGGGTCCCCGGGACAGGGTACGCAGTATTTT
CDR3: CASSLGSPGQGTQYF
V: TRBV7-2
size: once
D: TRBD1
J: TRBJ2-3

DNA: TGTGCCAGCAGTTACTTCACGTCGAACACTGAAGCTTTCTTT
CDR3: CASSYFTSNTEAFF
V: TRBV6-2/TRBV6-3
size: .
D: .
J: TRBJ1-1

DNA: TGTGCTAGTGGTTTGGTACTATCTCTAGATTTCACCGGGGAGCTGTTTTTT
CDR3: CASGLVLSLDFTGELFF
V: TRBV12-5
size: .
D: .
J: TRBJ2-2

DNA: TGTGCCAGTACGACAGGGAGATTGGGTGGCTACACCTTC
CDR3: CASTTGRLGGYTF
V: TRBV19
size: .
D: TRBD1
J: TRBJ1-2

DNA: TGTGCCAGCAGCCGGGACAGACCCTACGAGCAGTACTTC
CDR3: CASSRDRPYEQYF
V: TRBV7-9
size: .
D: TRBD1
J: TRBJ2-7

DNA: TGTGCCAGCAGCGTTAGCCTCCAAGAGACCCAGTACTTC
CDR3: CASSVSLQETQYF
V: TRBV9
size: .
D: .
J: TRBJ2-5

DNA: TGTGCCAGCAGTTGGTCTGGGGAGCTGTTTTTT
CDR3: CASSWSGELFF
V: TRBV12-3/TRBV12-4
size: .
D: .
J: TRBJ2-2

DNA: TGCAGCGTCGCCGGACTAGCTCTTAGCTCCTACAATGAGCAGTTCTTC
CDR3: CSVAGLALSSYNEQFF
V: TRBV29-1
size: .
D: TRBD2
J: TRBJ2-1

DNA: TGTGCCAGCAGTGAAACCCCAATAGCCTACAATGAGCAGTTCTTC
CDR3: CASSETPIAYNEQFF
V: TRBV2
size: .
D: .
J: TRBJ2-1

DNA: TGTGCCAGCAGCTCGCAGGGGGCCGGGGGGGAAAAACTGTTTTTT
CDR3: CASSSQGAGGEKLFF
V: TRBV5-4
size: .
D: TRBD1
J: TRBJ1-4

DNA: TGCAGCGGCGGACCGACGTCTGAAGCTTTCTTT
CDR3: CSGGPTSEAFF
V: TRBV29-1
size: .
D: .
J: TRBJ1-1

DNA: TGTGCCAGCAGCTCGGACAGGGCTAATTCACCCCTCCACTTT
CDR3: CASSSDRANSPLHF
V: TRBV7-3
size: .
D: TRBD1
J: TRBJ1-6

DNA: TGTGCCAGCAGTTTATCACCAGGGAATTCACCCCTCCACTTT
CDR3: CASSLSPGNSPLHF
V: TRBV27
size: .
D: .
J: TRBJ1-6

DNA: TGCGCCAGCAGCCAAGGCGGGACAGGGGTAGAGACCCAGTACTTC
CDR3: CASSQGGTGVETQYF
V: TRBV4-3
size: .
D: TRBD1
J: TRBJ2-5

DNA: TGTGCCAGCAGTTGGACTCGGGACAGGGGGCTCTACGAGCAGTACTTC
CDR3: CASSWTRDRGLYEQYF
V: TRBV5-4
size: .
D: TRBD1
J: TRBJ2-7

DNA: TGTGCCAGCAGCTTCCCAGGGACCCTACCGGGTGGCTACACCTTC
CDR3: CASSFPGTLPGGYTF
V: TRBV7-9
size: .
D: .
J: TRBJ1-2

DNA: TGTGCCAGCAGCGCACAGGGGATGAACACTGAAGCTTTCTTT
CDR3: CASSAQGMNTEAFF
V: TRBV9
size: .
D: TRBD1
J: TRBJ1-1

DNA: TGTGCCAGCAGTTGGGGCGGGGCGGGGACCCAGTACTTC
CDR3: CASSWGGAGTQYF
V: TRBV27
size: .
D: .
J: TRBJ2-5

DNA: TGTGCCAGCAGTTGGGACAGGGGCTGGGGCTACACCTTC
CDR3: CASSWDRGWGYTF
V: TRBV12-3/TRBV12-4
size: .
D: TRBD1
J: TRBJ1-2

DNA: TGTGCCAGCAGCGAAGGACAGGTTAGAATTAACAATGAGCAGTTCTTC
CDR3: CASSEGQVRINNEQFF
V: TRBV21-1
size: .
D: .
J: TRBJ2-1

DNA: TGTGCCAGCAGCTTGGGGGTGACTGAAGCTTTCTTT
CDR3: CASSLGVTEAFF
V: TRBV5-5
size: .
D: .
J: TRBJ1-1

DNA: TGCGCCAGCAGGCCCGGGACAGGGAGGTATGAGCAGTTCTTC
CDR3: CASRPGTGRYEQFF
V: TRBV5-1
size: .
D: TRBD1
J: TRBJ2-1

DNA: TGTGCCAGCAAGGGGGAGGGGGATGAGCAGTTCTTC
CDR3: CASKGEGDEQFF
V: TRBV12-3/TRBV12-4
size: .
D: .
J: TRBJ2-1

DNA: TGTGCCAGCAGCGAATTACAGGGGGCGGGAAACACCATATATTTT
CDR3: CASSELQGAGNTIYF
V: TRBV9
size: .
D: TRBD1
J: TRBJ1-3

DNA: TGCAGCGCCCTACAGAGCTCCTACGAGCAGTACTTC
CDR3: CSALQSSYEQYF
V: TRBV29-1
size: .
D: .
J: TRBJ2-7

DNA: TGTGCCAGCAGCCAAGATTCGGGGACAGGGAAGCAGTACTTC
CDR3: CASSQDSGTGKQYF
V: TRBV4-2
size: .
D: TRBD1
J: TRBJ2-7

DNA: TGTGCCAGCAGTGATATGGGTCTTGTAGAGACCCAGTACTTC
CDR3: CASSDMGLVETQYF
V: TRBV6-1
size: .
D: .
J: TRBJ2-5

DNA: TGTGCCATCAGTGAGTCGACGGGAAATGCCTACAATGAGCAGTTCTTC
CDR3: CAISESTGNAYNEQFF
V: TRBV10-3
size: .
D: .
J: TRBJ2-1

DNA: TGCGCCAGCAGCTTGATAGTTAGCGGGGGGGCCCAGGAGACCCAGTACTTC
CDR3: CASSLIVSGGAQETQYF
V: TRBV5-1
size: .
D: TRBD2
J: TRBJ2-5

DNA: TGTGCCAGCAGCTTAGTCCACGGGAGGCAGCCCTACGAGCAGTACTTC
CDR3: CASSLVHGRQPYEQYF
V: TRBV11-2
size: .
D: TRBD2
J: TRBJ2-7

DNA: TGTGCCAGCAGCTTGGCGGGGATCTACCAGCCCCAGCATTTT
CDR3: CASSLAGIYQPQHF
V: TRBV5-6
size: .
D: .
J: TRBJ1-5

DNA: TGTGCCAGCAGCTTAGCCGGGGCTAACTATGGCTACACCTTC
CDR3: CASSLAGANYGYTF
V: TRBV7-9
size: .
D: .
J: TRBJ1-2

DNA: TGCAGCGTTGAAGATCGCGCCGGAAACACCATATATTTT
CDR3: CSVEDRAGNTIYF
V: TRBV29-1
size: .
D: .
J: TRBJ1-3

DNA: TGTGCCAGCAGTTACTCGGCCGGTTTCGAGCAGTACTTC
CDR3: CASSYSAGFEQYF
V: TRBV6-2/TRBV6-3
size: .
D: .
J: TRBJ2-7

DNA: TGTGCCAGCAGCCAAGGGATTACCTACGAGCAGTACTTC
CDR3: CASSQGITYEQYF
V: TRBV3-1/TRBV3-2
size: .
D: .
J: TRBJ2-7

DNA: TGTGCCAGCAGCTTGGAGACAGGGCGGGTCGAGCAGTACTTC
CDR3: CASSLETGRVEQYF
V: TRBV5-4
size: .
D: TRBD1
J: TRBJ2-7

DNA: TGTGCCAGCAGCTTAGGGGGACAGCACTTCCTGGGCTACACCTTC
CDR3: CASSLGGQHFLGYTF
V: TRBV7-2
size: .
D: TRBD1
J: TRBJ1-2

DNA: TGTGCCAGTAGTATAGAGGGGACAGGGGGGAAGAGACAGCCCCAGCATTTT
CDR3: CASSIEGTGGKRQPQHF
V: TRBV19
size: .
D: TRBD1
J: TRBJ1-5

DNA: TGTGCCAGCAGCTTCGGACTAGAGGTGTCAGATACGCAGTATTTT
CDR3: CASSFGLEVSDTQYF
V: TRBV5-5
size: .
D: TRBD2
J: TRBJ2-3

DNA: TGCGCCAGCGGATCTAGCGGGAGTTTCTACGAGCAGTACTTC
CDR3: CASGSSGSFYEQYF
V: TRBV10-1
size: .
D: TRBD2
J: TRBJ2-7

DNA: TGTGCCAGCAGCCACCGGACTGAAGCCGATACGCAGTATTTT
CDR3: CASSHRTEADTQYF
V: TRBV6-2/TRBV6-3
size: .
D: .
J: TRBJ2-3

DNA: TGTGCCAGCAGTTTATCCTACCAGCCCCAGCATTTT
CDR3: CASSLSYQPQHF
V: TRBV12-3/TRBV12-4
size: .
D: .
J: TRBJ1-5

DNA: TGTGCCAGCAGTGTCAGGACAAATGAAAAACTGTTTTTT
CDR3: CASSVRTNEKLFF
V: TRBV12-3/TRBV12-4
size: .
D: .
J: TRBJ1-4

DNA: TGTGCCAGCAGTTACTCGATTACAAATGGAGGCTACACCTTC
CDR3: CASSYSITNGGYTF
V: TRBV6-5
size: .
D: .
J: TRBJ1-2

DNA: TGTGCCAGCAGGAGGGGCAGCCAAGCCTACGAGCAGTACTTC
CDR3: CASRRGSQAYEQYF
V: TRBV6-6
size: .
D: .
J: TRBJ2-7